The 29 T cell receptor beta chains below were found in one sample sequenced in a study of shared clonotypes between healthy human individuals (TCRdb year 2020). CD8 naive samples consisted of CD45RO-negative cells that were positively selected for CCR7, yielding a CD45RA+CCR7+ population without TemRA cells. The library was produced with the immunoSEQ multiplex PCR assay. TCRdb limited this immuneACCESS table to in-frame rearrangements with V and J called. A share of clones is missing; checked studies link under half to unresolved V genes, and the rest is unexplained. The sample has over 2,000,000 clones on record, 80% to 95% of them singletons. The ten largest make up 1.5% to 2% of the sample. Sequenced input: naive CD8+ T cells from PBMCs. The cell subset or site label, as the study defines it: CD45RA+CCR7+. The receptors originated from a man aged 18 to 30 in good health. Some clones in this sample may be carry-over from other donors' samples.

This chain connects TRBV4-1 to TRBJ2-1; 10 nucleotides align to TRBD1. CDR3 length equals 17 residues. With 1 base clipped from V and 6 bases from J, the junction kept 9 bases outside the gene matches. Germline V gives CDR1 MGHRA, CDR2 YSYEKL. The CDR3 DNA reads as TGCGCCAGCAGCCAAGTTCCTGGGACAGGGGTTAGCAATGAGCAGTTCTTC. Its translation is CASSQVPGTGVSNEQFF.

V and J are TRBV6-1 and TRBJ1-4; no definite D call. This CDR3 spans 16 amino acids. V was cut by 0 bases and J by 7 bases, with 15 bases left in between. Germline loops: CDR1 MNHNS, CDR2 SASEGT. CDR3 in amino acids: CASSEAWTPGVEKLFF. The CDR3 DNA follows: TGTGCCAGCAGTGAAGCCTGGACCCCCGGCGTTGAAAAACTGTTTTTT.

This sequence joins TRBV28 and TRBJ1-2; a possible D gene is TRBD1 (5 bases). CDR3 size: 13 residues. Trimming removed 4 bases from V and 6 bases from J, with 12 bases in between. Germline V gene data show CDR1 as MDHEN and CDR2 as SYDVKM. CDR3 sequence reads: CASSWGRSDGYTF. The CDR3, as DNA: TGTGCCAGCAGTTGGGGCAGGAGCGATGGCTACACCTTC.

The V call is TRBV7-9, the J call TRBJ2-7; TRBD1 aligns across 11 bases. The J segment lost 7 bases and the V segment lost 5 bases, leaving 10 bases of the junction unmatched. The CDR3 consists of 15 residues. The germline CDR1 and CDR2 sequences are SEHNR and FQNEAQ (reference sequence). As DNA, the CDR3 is TGTGCCAGCAGCGGTCACGGACAGGGGGCGGGGGAGCAGTACTTC. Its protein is CASSGHGQGAGEQYF.

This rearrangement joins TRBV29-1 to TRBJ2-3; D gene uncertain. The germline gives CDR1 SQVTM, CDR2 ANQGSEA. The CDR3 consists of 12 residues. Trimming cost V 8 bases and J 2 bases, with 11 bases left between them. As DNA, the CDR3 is TGCAGCTCCCTACTCCCCACAGATACGCAGTATTTT. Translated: CSSLLPTDTQYF.

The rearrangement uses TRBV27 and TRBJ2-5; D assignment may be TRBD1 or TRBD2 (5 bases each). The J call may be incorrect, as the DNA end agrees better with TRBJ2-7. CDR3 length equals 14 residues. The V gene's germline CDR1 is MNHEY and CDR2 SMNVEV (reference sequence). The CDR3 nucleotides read TGTGCCAGCAGCCCATGGGGGTCCAACTACGAGCAGTACTTC. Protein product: CASSPWGSNYEQYF.

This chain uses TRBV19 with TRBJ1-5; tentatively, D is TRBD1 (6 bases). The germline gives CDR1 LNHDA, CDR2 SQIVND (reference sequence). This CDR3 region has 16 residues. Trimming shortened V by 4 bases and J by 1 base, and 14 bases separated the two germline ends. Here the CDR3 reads CASSTQGGLSNQPQHF. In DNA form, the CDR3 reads TGTGCCAGTAGTACTCAAGGGGGGTTAAGCAATCAGCCCCAGCATTTT.

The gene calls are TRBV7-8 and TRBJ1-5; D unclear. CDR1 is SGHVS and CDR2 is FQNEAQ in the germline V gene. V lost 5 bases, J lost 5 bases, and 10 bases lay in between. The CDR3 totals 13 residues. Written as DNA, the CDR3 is TGTGCCAGCAGCCACAGTGGGGATCAGCCCCAGCATTTT. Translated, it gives CASSHSGDQPQHF.

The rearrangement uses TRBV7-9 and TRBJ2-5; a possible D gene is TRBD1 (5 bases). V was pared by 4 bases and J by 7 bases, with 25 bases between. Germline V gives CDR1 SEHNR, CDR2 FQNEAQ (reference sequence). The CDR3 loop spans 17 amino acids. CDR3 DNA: TGTGCCAGCAGCTCAAGCCACCGGACAAATGAAGTGGGGACCCAGTACTTC. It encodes CASSSSHRTNEVGTQYF.

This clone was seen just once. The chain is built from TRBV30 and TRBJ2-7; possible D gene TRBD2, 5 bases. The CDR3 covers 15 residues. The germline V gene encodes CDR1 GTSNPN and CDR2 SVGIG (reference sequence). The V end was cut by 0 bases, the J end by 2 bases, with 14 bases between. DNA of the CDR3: TGTGCCTGGAGTGTGGGGTACATCGGGGCCTACGAGCAGTACTTC. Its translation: CAWSVGYIGAYEQYF.

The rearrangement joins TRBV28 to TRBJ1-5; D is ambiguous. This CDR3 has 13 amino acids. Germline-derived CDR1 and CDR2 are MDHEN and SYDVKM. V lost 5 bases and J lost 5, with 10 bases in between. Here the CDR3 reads CASSLREYQPQHF. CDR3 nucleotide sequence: TGTGCCAGCAGTCTACGGGAGTATCAGCCCCAGCATTTT.

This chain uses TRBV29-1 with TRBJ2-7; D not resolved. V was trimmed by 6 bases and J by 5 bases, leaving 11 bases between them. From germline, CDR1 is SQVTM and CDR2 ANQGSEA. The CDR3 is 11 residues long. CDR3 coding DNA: TGCAGCGTGTTGGTAGTACACGAGCAGTACTTC. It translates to CSVLVVHEQYF.

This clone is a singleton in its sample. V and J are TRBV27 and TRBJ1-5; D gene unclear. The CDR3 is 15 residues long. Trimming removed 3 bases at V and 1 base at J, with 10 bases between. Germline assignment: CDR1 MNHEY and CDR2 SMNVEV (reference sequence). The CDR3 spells CASSFAKESNQPQHF. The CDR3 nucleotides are TGTGCCAGCAGTTTCGCCAAGGAGAGCAATCAGCCCCAGCATTTT.

CDR3 amino acids: CARSAVGRGAGELFF. Written as DNA, the CDR3 is TGCGCCAGAAGCGCGGTGGGCAGGGGCGCCGGGGAGCTGTTTTTT. This chain joins TRBV10-1 and TRBJ2-2, with D possibly being TRBD1 (6 bases). CDR1 WNHNN and CDR2 SYGVQD come from the germline V gene (reference sequence). The CDR3 covers 15 residues. V lost 9 bases, J lost 6 bases, and 20 bases lay in between.

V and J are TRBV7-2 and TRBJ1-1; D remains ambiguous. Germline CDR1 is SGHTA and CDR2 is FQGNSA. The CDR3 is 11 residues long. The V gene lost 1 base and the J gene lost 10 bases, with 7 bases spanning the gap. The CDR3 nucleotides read TGTGCCAGCAGCTTAGTTGTGGGAGCTTTCTTT. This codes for CASSLVVGAFF.

The CDR3 loop is CASSQVVRGNQPQHF. CDR3 nucleotide sequence: TGCGCCAGCAGCCAAGTAGTAAGGGGAAATCAGCCCCAGCATTTT. V gene TRBV4-1 combines with J gene TRBJ1-5; D may be TRBD1 (5 bases). V was pared by 1 base and J by 4 bases, with 11 bases between. The CDR3 has 15 residues. The germline V gene has CDR1 MGHRA and CDR2 YSYEKL.

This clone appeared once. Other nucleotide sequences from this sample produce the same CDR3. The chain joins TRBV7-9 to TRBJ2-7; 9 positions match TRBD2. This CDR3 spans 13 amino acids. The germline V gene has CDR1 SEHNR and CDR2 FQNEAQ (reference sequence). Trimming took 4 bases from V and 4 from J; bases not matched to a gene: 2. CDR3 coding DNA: TGTGCCAGCAGCTCAGGACTAGCGTACGAGCAGTACTTC. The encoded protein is CASSSGLAYEQYF.

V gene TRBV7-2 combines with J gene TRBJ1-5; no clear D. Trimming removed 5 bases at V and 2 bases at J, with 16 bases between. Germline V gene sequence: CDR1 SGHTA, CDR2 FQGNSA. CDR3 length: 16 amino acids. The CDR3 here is CASSTPSPLGNQPQHF. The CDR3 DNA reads TGTGCCAGCAGCACCCCAAGCCCGCTCGGCAATCAGCCCCAGCATTTT.

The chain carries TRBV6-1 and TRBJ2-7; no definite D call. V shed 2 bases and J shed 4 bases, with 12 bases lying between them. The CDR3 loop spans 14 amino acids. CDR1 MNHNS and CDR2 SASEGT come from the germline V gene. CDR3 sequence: CASSEWLRSYEQYF. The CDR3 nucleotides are TGTGCCAGCAGTGAATGGCTCAGGTCGTACGAGCAGTACTTC.

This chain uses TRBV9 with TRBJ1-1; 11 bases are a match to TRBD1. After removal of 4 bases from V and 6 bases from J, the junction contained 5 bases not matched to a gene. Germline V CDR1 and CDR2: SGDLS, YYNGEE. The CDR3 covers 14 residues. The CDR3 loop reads CASSPGQGGPEAFF. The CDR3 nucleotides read TGTGCCAGCAGCCCGGGACAGGGGGGTCCTGAAGCTTTCTTT.

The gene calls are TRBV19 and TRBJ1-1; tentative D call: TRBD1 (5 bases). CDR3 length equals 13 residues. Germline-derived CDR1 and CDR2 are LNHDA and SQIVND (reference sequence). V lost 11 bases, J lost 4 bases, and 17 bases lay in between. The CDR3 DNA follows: TGTGCCTCCTCTTTTTGGGGGAGCACTGAAGCTTTCTTT. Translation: CASSFWGSTEAFF.

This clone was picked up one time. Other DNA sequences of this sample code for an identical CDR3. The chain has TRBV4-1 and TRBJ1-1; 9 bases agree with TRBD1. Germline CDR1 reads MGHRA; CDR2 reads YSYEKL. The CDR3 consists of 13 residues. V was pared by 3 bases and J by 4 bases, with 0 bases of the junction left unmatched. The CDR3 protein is CASSQDRGTEAFF. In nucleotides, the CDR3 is TGCGCCAGCAGCCAGGACAGGGGCACTGAAGCTTTCTTT.

CDR3 nucleotide sequence: TGTGCCAGCAGCGGTTTAGCGGTGCACACAGATACGCAGTATTTT. Its translation is CASSGLAVHTDTQYF. This rearrangement joins TRBV7-2 to TRBJ2-3; possible D gene TRBD2, 6 bases. Germline values: CDR1 SGHTA, CDR2 FQGNSA. This CDR3 contains 15 residues. Trimming took off 5 bases at V and 2 bases at J, with 14 bases between the two ends.

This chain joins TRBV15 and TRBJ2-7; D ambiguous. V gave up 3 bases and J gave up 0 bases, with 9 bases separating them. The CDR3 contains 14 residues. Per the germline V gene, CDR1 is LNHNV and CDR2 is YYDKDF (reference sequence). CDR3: CATSSRAGSYEQYF. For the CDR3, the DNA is TGTGCCACCAGCAGCAGAGCAGGCTCCTACGAGCAGTACTTC.

This CDR3 is CASITLGYLGGTDTQYF. As DNA, the CDR3 is TGTGCCAGCATTACACTCGGGTATTTGGGGGGCACAGATACGCAGTATTTT. The chain carries TRBV2 and TRBJ2-3; tentatively, D is TRBD1 or TRBD2 (5 bases each). Per germline, CDR1 SNHLY and CDR2 FYNNEI. The CDR3 extends over 17 amino acids. V shed 7 bases and J shed 1 base, with 21 bases lying between them. Full variable domain (rest looked up from reference TRBV2 and TRBJ2-3): EPEVTQTPSHQVTQMGQEVILRCVPISNHLYFYWYRQILGQKVEFLVSFYNNEISEKSEIFDDQFSVERPDGSNFTLKIRSTKLEDSAMYFCASITLGYLGGTDTQYFGPGTRLTVL.

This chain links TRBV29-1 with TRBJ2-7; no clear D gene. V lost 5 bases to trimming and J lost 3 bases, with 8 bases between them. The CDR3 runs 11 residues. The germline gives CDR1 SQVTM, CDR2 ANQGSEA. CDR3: CSVLHSYEQYF. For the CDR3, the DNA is TGCAGCGTTTTGCATAGCTACGAGCAGTACTTC.

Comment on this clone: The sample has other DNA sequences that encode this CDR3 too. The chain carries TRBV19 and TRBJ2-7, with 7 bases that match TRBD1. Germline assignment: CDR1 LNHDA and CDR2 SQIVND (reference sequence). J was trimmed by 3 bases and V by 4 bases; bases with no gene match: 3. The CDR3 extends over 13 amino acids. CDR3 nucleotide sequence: TGTGCCAGTAGTACCCGGACAGGCTACGAGCAGTACTTC. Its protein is CASSTRTGYEQYF.

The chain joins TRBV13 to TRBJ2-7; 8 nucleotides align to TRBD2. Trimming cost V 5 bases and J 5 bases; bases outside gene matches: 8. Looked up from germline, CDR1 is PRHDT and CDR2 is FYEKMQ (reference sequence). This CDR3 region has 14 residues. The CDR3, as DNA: TGTGCCAGCAGCCCGGGGGGGGGCTGGGACGAGCAGTACTTC. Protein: CASSPGGGWDEQYF.

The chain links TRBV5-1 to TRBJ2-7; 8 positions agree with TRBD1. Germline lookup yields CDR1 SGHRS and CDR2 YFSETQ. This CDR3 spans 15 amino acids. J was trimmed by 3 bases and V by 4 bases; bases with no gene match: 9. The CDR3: CASSLKQGGVYEQYF. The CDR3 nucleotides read TGCGCCAGCAGCCTAAAACAGGGGGGAGTCTACGAGCAGTACTTC.